Each of the 16 T cell receptor beta chains below was sequenced from the same sample in a study of shared clonotypes between healthy human individuals. Assay: immunoSEQ multiplex PCR; the TCRdb copy retains only in-frame clones and omits some. Here the sample spans 950,000 to 1,300,000 clones, about 74% being singletons. The sequenced sample consisted of memory CD4+ T cells sorted from blood. Sample subset: CD45RA-negative fraction. The origin of the receptors is a man aged 18 to 29 in good health.

In this sample, this clone turned up once. CDR3 nucleotides: TGCGCCAGCAGCCAAGGGGACACCTCATTGGAGACCCAGTACTTC. It specifies CASSQGDTSLETQYF. The chain couples TRBV4-3 to TRBJ2-5; D may be TRBD1 (6 bases). This CDR3 spans 15 amino acids. Germline V lookup: CDR1 LGHNA, CDR2 YSLEER. V lost 1 base to trimming and J lost 5 bases, with 14 bases between them.

V gene TRBV2 combines with J gene TRBJ2-7; D not certain. The CDR3 extends over 12 amino acids. V was pared by 1 base and J by 5 bases, with 6 bases between. The germline V gene encodes CDR1 SNHLY and CDR2 FYNNEI. In DNA form, the CDR3 reads TGTGCCAGCAGTGAAGTTAACGACGAGCAGTACTTC. Its protein product is CASSEVNDEQYF.

Comment on this clone: Other nucleotide sequences in the sample specify the same CDR3. The V and J genes are TRBV6-5 and TRBJ2-7, with 10 nucleotides matching TRBD1. The germline V gene encodes CDR1 MNHEY and CDR2 SVGAGI. J lost 1 base, V lost 5 bases, and 2 bases had no gene match. The CDR3 has 14 amino acids. CDR3: CASSRTGGSYEQYF. The DNA for the CDR3 is TGTGCCAGCAGTAGGACAGGGGGGTCCTACGAGCAGTACTTC.

This chain uses TRBV28 with TRBJ1-2; D is possibly TRBD1 (6 bases). CDR3 length: 13 amino acids. Trimming took 7 bases from V and 5 from J, leaving 14 bases between them. CDR1 is MDHEN, CDR2 SYDVKM, per germline. As DNA, the CDR3 is TGTGCCAGCAAAAGACGGACAGATTATGGCTACACCTTC. Translated, it gives CASKRRTDYGYTF.

CDR3 nucleotide sequence: TGTGCCAGCAGTCCCCGGACAGGGATTAATGAAAAACTGTTTTTT. This codes for CASSPRTGINEKLFF. This chain links TRBV27 with TRBJ1-4; 8 bases align to TRBD1. V lost 5 bases and J lost 4; bases outside the gene matches: 6. Germline CDR1 reads MNHEY; CDR2 reads SMNVEV (reference sequence). CDR3 length: 15 amino acids.

This clone turned up a few times. The sample carries other DNA sequences with the same CDR3. V gene TRBV6-1 combines with J gene TRBJ1-2, with 7 positions matching TRBD1. CDR1 MNHNS and CDR2 SASEGT come from the germline V gene. V trimming: 1 base; J trimming: 4 bases; junction bases outside the gene matches: 3. CDR3 length: 14 residues. CDR3 residues: CASSEEAGGYGYTF. In nucleotides, the CDR3 is TGTGCCAGCAGTGAAGAGGCAGGGGGCTATGGCTACACCTTC.

The rearrangement uses TRBV2 and TRBJ2-5; 9 bases match TRBD1. Trimming removed 7 bases from V and 3 bases from J; junction bases left unmatched: 3. Germline loops: CDR1 SNHLY, CDR2 FYNNEI. The CDR3 is made up of 13 amino acids. CDR3 loop: CASNRDREETQYF. CDR3 DNA: TGTGCCAGCAATCGGGACAGGGAAGAGACCCAGTACTTC.

V is TRBV27 and J is TRBJ2-3; 10 nucleotides align to TRBD2. Germline lookup yields CDR1 MNHEY and CDR2 SMNVEV (reference sequence). Germline trimming cut 2 bases from V and 2 bases from J; bases unmatched to any gene: 4. The CDR3 runs to 16 residues. CDR3 region: CASSLRSGRATDTQYF. In DNA form, the CDR3 reads TGTGCCAGCAGTTTACGGAGCGGGAGGGCCACAGATACGCAGTATTTT.

The chain is built from TRBV5-4 and TRBJ2-2; D uncertain. This CDR3 has 13 residues. Trimming shortened V by 1 base and J by 4 bases, and 5 bases separated the two germline ends. Germline V lookup: CDR1 SGHNT, CDR2 YYREEE (reference sequence). CDR3 DNA sequence: TGTGCCAGCAGCTTGACCTCCACCGGGGAGCTGTTTTTT. It yields the protein CASSLTSTGELFF.

The rearrangement links TRBV7-2 to TRBJ2-7, with 8 nucleotides matching TRBD1. The CDR3 length is 13 residues. From germline, CDR1 is SGHTA and CDR2 FQGNSA. V shed 4 bases, J shed 6 bases, and the junction held 5 bases outside the gene matches. The CDR3 protein is CASSSPGQGEQYF. CDR3 in DNA: TGTGCCAGCAGCTCTCCCGGACAGGGCGAGCAGTACTTC. The variable domain in full, completed from reference TRBV7-2 and TRBJ2-7, reads GAGVSQSPSNKVTEKGKDVELRCDPISGHTALYWYRQSLGQGLEFLIYFQGNSAPDKSGLPSDRFSAERTGGSVSTLTIQRTQQEDSAVYLCASSSPGQGEQYFGPGTRLTVT.

This sequence joins TRBV7-2 and TRBJ1-4, with 9 bases that match TRBD1. CDR3 length: 15 amino acids. The trim removed 3 bases at V and 6 bases at J, leaving 5 bases unmatched. CDR1 is SGHTA, CDR2 FQGNSA, per germline. DNA of the CDR3: TGTGCCAGCAGCTTCCCGGGACAGGGTTATGAAAAACTGTTTTTT. It encodes CASSFPGQGYEKLFF.

The V call is TRBV7-6, the J call TRBJ2-2; no reliable D call. The CDR3 runs 12 residues. Germline CDR1 SGHVS, CDR2 FNYEAQ. V was trimmed by 5 bases and J by 7 bases, leaving 8 bases between them. DNA of the CDR3: TGTGCCAGCAGCGCAAGTGGCGGGGAGCTGTTTTTT. Its translation: CASSASGGELFF.

The chain carries TRBV7-2 and TRBJ2-7; TRBD2 aligns across 8 bases. Trimming at V came to 0 bases and at J to 4 bases, leaving 5 bases not matched to a gene. There are 15 residues in the CDR3. Germline V gene data show CDR1 as SGHTA and CDR2 as FQGNSA. CDR3 in DNA: TGTGCCAGCAGCTTAGCGCCGACTAGCGTATACGAGCAGTACTTC. It is translated as CASSLAPTSVYEQYF.

This chain joins TRBV28 and TRBJ2-5, with TRBD2 as a possible D gene (6 bases). The CDR3 has 11 residues. Germline V gene data show CDR1 as MDHEN and CDR2 as SYDVKM. V lost 6 bases, J lost 8 bases, and 10 bases lay in between. CDR3 in DNA: TGTGCCAGCAGCCTCGGGACTACCCAGTACTTC. This translates into CASSLGTTQYF.

This clone was detected many times. The chain links TRBV10-3 to TRBJ2-2; TRBD1 is a possible D gene (6 bases). Trimming cost V 10 bases and J 2 bases, with 23 bases left between them. From germline, CDR1 is ENHRY and CDR2 SYGVKD. The CDR3 is 17 amino acids. The CDR3 coding sequence is TGTGCCACTGGACAGATAAGTGGGGGTGGAAACACCGGGGAGCTGTTTTTT. Translated, it gives CATGQISGGGNTGELFF.

On this clone itself: Other DNA sequences in this sample translate to the same CDR3. The rearrangement uses TRBV18 and TRBJ1-2; D not certain. Germline-derived CDR1 and CDR2 are KGHSH and LQKENI. This CDR3 has 11 residues. V lost 6 bases and J 6 bases, leaving 8 bases between the germline ends. CDR3 sequence reads: CASSYSHGYTF. CDR3 nucleotide sequence: TGTGCCAGCTCGTACAGCCATGGCTACACCTTC.